Listed below are T cell receptor beta chains from one sample, sequenced in a study of T-cell memory formation after mild COVID-19. TCRdb used MiXCR to reprocess the 5' RACE reads, holding one entry per CDR3 protein. The sample consists of around 450,000 distinct CDR3 sequences, 20% to 25% of them appearing once. The sequenced sample was PBMCs or a T cell subset sorted from them (not recorded which). The source of these receptors is an adult woman who had mild COVID-19 (a few samples of this study predate the infection). Cell type and time point are not known. Both conserved end residues are part of each CDR3. Each record gives: J gene, V gene, clone size, D gene, CDR3 DNA, CDR3 protein. The D gene is left open where the match is weak. Clone size appears in some rows only: once, few, many, or a class for an expanded clone.

J gene: TRBJ2-5; V gene: TRBV23-1; clone size: NA; D gene: TRBD1; CDR3 DNA: TGCGCCAGCAGTCACCCAGGACAGGGTCTAGAGACCCAGTACTTC; CDR3 protein: CASSHPGQGLETQYF
J gene: TRBJ2-7; V gene: TRBV18; clone size: NA; D gene: NA; CDR3 DNA: TGTGCCAGCTCACCAACATCTGTAGGGGAGCAGTACTTC; CDR3 protein: CASSPTSVGEQYF
J gene: TRBJ1-5; V gene: TRBV2; clone size: NA; D gene: TRBD1; CDR3 DNA: TGTGCCAGCAGTGACCGGACAGGGGGCAATCAGCCCCAGCATTTT; CDR3 protein: CASSDRTGGNQPQHF
J gene: TRBJ2-7; V gene: TRBV12-3/TRBV12-4; clone size: few; D gene: TRBD2; CDR3 DNA: TGTGCCAGCAGTTTTGGGGGGGGAGGTACCTACGAGCAGTACTTC; CDR3 protein: CASSFGGGGTYEQYF
J gene: TRBJ2-2; V gene: TRBV9; clone size: NA; D gene: NA; CDR3 DNA: TGTGCCAGCAGCGCTTCAGGGGGGGACACCGGGGAGCTGTTTTTT; CDR3 protein: CASSASGGDTGELFF
J gene: TRBJ2-5; V gene: TRBV20-1; clone size: NA; D gene: NA; CDR3 DNA: TGCAGTGCTCACGTGGGTAGCTCGAAGACCCAGTACTTC; CDR3 protein: CSAHVGSSKTQYF
J gene: TRBJ2-5; V gene: TRBV18; clone size: few; D gene: NA; CDR3 DNA: TGTGCCAGCTCACCAAGCCAAGAGACCCAGTACTTC; CDR3 protein: CASSPSQETQYF
J gene: TRBJ2-1; V gene: TRBV7-6; clone size: few; D gene: TRBD2; CDR3 DNA: TGTGCCAGCAGCTTCAGTTCAGCGGGAGGGGTCAATGAGCAGTTCTTC; CDR3 protein: CASSFSSAGGVNEQFF
J gene: TRBJ2-5; V gene: TRBV12-3/TRBV12-4; clone size: NA; D gene: NA; CDR3 DNA: TGTGCCAGCAGTGACACGGAGACCCAGTACTTC; CDR3 protein: CASSDTETQYF
J gene: TRBJ1-1; V gene: TRBV29-1; clone size: NA; D gene: NA; CDR3 DNA: TGCAGCGAGTTCACAGGGTGGCGGTACTCGAAACAAAGCACTGAAGCTTTCTTT; CDR3 protein: CSEFTGWRYSKQSTEAFF
J gene: TRBJ2-5; V gene: TRBV5-1; clone size: few; D gene: NA; CDR3 DNA: TGCGCCAGCAGCCTCACCGGGACCTCCGAGTCGGCCCAGTACTTC; CDR3 protein: CASSLTGTSESAQYF
J gene: TRBJ2-7; V gene: TRBV29-1; clone size: NA; D gene: NA; CDR3 DNA: TGCAGCGTGGCTGAGACAGTGTGGGAGCAGTACTTC; CDR3 protein: CSVAETVWEQYF
J gene: TRBJ1-5; V gene: TRBV28; clone size: NA; D gene: TRBD1; CDR3 DNA: TGTGCCAGCAGTTTGCAGGGGGCGCGTACCCAGCCCCAGCATTTT; CDR3 protein: CASSLQGARTQPQHF
J gene: TRBJ2-3; V gene: TRBV29-1; clone size: NA; D gene: TRBD1; CDR3 DNA: TGCAGCGACCGGGACAGCTTCGTGACAGATACGCAGTATTTT; CDR3 protein: CSDRDSFVTDTQYF
J gene: TRBJ1-5; V gene: TRBV12-3/TRBV12-4; clone size: NA; D gene: NA; CDR3 DNA: TGTGCCAGCAGTTTGCAGACGTACAATCAGCCCCAGCATTTT; CDR3 protein: CASSLQTYNQPQHF
J gene: TRBJ2-7; V gene: TRBV20-1; clone size: NA; D gene: NA; CDR3 DNA: TGCAGTGCTAGGCGGCAGGGGCAGACCTACGAGCAGTACTTC; CDR3 protein: CSARRQGQTYEQYF
J gene: TRBJ2-7; V gene: TRBV12-3/TRBV12-4; clone size: few; D gene: TRBD2; CDR3 DNA: TGTGCCAGCAGTTTGTCGATAGCGGGTATCAACGAGCAGTACTTC; CDR3 protein: CASSLSIAGINEQYF
J gene: TRBJ2-7; V gene: TRBV7-6; clone size: NA; D gene: TRBD2; CDR3 DNA: TGTGCCAGCAGCCCGACCGGGGGGGGCGAGCAGTACTTC; CDR3 protein: CASSPTGGGEQYF
J gene: TRBJ1-2; V gene: TRBV5-1; clone size: NA; D gene: TRBD1; CDR3 DNA: TGCGCCAGCAGCTTGGCGGGACAGGGTTCGGATGGCTACACCTTC; CDR3 protein: CASSLAGQGSDGYTF
J gene: TRBJ1-1; V gene: TRBV18; clone size: NA; D gene: NA; CDR3 DNA: TGTGCCAGCTCCCCATTGGTGGCGGGTAACACTGAAGCTTTCTTT; CDR3 protein: CASSPLVAGNTEAFF
J gene: TRBJ1-1; V gene: TRBV27; clone size: many; D gene: NA; CDR3 DNA: TGTGCCAGCAGTTTAGCTTGGGGGAGAGAAGCTTTCTTT; CDR3 protein: CASSLAWGREAFF
J gene: TRBJ2-7; V gene: TRBV7-9; clone size: NA; D gene: NA; CDR3 DNA: TGTGCCAGCAGCCCTGATAGTCTGAGGGCCTCCTACGAGCAGTACTTC; CDR3 protein: CASSPDSLRASYEQYF
J gene: TRBJ2-1; V gene: TRBV9; clone size: many; D gene: NA; CDR3 DNA: TGTGCCAGCAGCGTAGTCACGGGCGGGTACAATGAGCAGTTCTTC; CDR3 protein: CASSVVTGGYNEQFF
J gene: TRBJ2-3; V gene: TRBV5-1; clone size: NA; D gene: NA; CDR3 DNA: TGCGCCAGCAAGACTTTCAGAGGGTTCGGGGGATCAGCCACAGATACGCAGTATTTT; CDR3 protein: CASKTFRGFGGSATDTQYF
J gene: TRBJ2-7; V gene: TRBV4-3; clone size: NA; D gene: TRBD2; CDR3 DNA: TGCGCCAGCAGCCAAGCTACCCGGGGGGGCTACGAGCAGTACTTC; CDR3 protein: CASSQATRGGYEQYF
J gene: TRBJ2-1; V gene: TRBV2; clone size: few; D gene: NA; CDR3 DNA: TGTGCCAGGGGCTCCTACAATGAGCAGTTCTTC; CDR3 protein: CARGSYNEQFF
J gene: TRBJ1-2; V gene: TRBV18; clone size: once; D gene: TRBD1; CDR3 DNA: TGTGCCAGCTCACCTAGACAGGGTCTCAACTATGGCTACACCTTC; CDR3 protein: CASSPRQGLNYGYTF
J gene: TRBJ1-1; V gene: TRBV4-1; clone size: few; D gene: NA; CDR3 DNA: TGCGCCAGCAGCCACAAGGCGGGAAACCGGGGTGAAGCTTTCTTT; CDR3 protein: CASSHKAGNRGEAFF
J gene: TRBJ1-1; V gene: TRBV11-2; clone size: many; D gene: NA; CDR3 DNA: TGTGCCAGCAGCTTCCGCGGGGGGAACACTGAAGCTTTCTTT; CDR3 protein: CASSFRGGNTEAFF
J gene: TRBJ2-7; V gene: TRBV2; clone size: few; D gene: NA; CDR3 DNA: TGTGCCAGCAGCGACCCTCTCATATCCTACGAGCAGTACTTC; CDR3 protein: CASSDPLISYEQYF
J gene: TRBJ1-1; V gene: TRBV7-2; clone size: NA; D gene: NA; CDR3 DNA: TGTGCCAGCACCGTCGGGCACCCGAACACTGAAGCTTTCTTT; CDR3 protein: CASTVGHPNTEAFF
J gene: TRBJ2-7; V gene: TRBV4-1; clone size: NA; D gene: TRBD2; CDR3 DNA: TGCGCCAGCAGCCTGACCGGGAGCGGGGGGGCCTACGAGCAGTACTTC; CDR3 protein: CASSLTGSGGAYEQYF
J gene: TRBJ1-1; V gene: TRBV7-9; clone size: NA; D gene: NA; CDR3 DNA: TGTGCCAGCAGCCCCCGGGGGGGCAAGAACACTGAAGCTTTCTTT; CDR3 protein: CASSPRGGKNTEAFF
J gene: TRBJ2-1; V gene: TRBV7-3; clone size: NA; D gene: TRBD2; CDR3 DNA: TGTGCCAGCAGCATGGGACTAGCGGAAACGCGATCCTTC; CDR3 protein: CASSMGLAETRSF
J gene: TRBJ1-1; V gene: TRBV24-1; clone size: few; D gene: TRBD1; CDR3 DNA: TGTGCCACCAGTCGAGAACAGGGGGGTGAAGCTTTCTTT; CDR3 protein: CATSREQGGEAFF
J gene: TRBJ2-1; V gene: TRBV24-1; clone size: NA; D gene: TRBD2; CDR3 DNA: TGTGCCACCAGGGAAGCGGGATCTGACAATGAGCAGTTCTTC; CDR3 protein: CATREAGSDNEQFF
J gene: TRBJ2-7; V gene: TRBV6-5; clone size: few; D gene: TRBD2; CDR3 DNA: TGTGCCAGCAGTTACACGGGACTAGCCCACTCCTACGAGCAGTACTTC; CDR3 protein: CASSYTGLAHSYEQYF
J gene: TRBJ2-1; V gene: TRBV10-3; clone size: many; D gene: NA; CDR3 DNA: TGTGCCATCAGTGATGGGCAACGCTCCTACAATGAGCAGTTCTTC; CDR3 protein: CAISDGQRSYNEQFF
J gene: TRBJ1-6; V gene: TRBV20-1; clone size: few; D gene: NA; CDR3 DNA: TGCAGTGCTAGAGATGCGGGGGTTTCACCCCTCCACTTT; CDR3 protein: CSARDAGVSPLHF
J gene: TRBJ1-5; V gene: TRBV19; clone size: many; D gene: NA; CDR3 DNA: TGTGCCAGTAGTATATGGGTAGGGGATCAGCCCCAGCATTTT; CDR3 protein: CASSIWVGDQPQHF
J gene: TRBJ1-2; V gene: TRBV29-1; clone size: few; D gene: TRBD1; CDR3 DNA: TGCAGCGTGTTAGCCCAAAAACAGGGGAGTAATGGAGGGGGCTACACCTTC; CDR3 protein: CSVLAQKQGSNGGGYTF
J gene: TRBJ2-1; V gene: TRBV24-1; clone size: NA; D gene: NA; CDR3 DNA: TGTGCCACCAGTGATTCCAATCGGGAGACGGTTGGTCCGTTCTTC; CDR3 protein: CATSDSNRETVGPFF
J gene: TRBJ2-3; V gene: TRBV7-6; clone size: NA; D gene: NA; CDR3 DNA: TGTGCCAGCAGCTTAGACGGGGGCGGTAGCACAGATACGCAGTATTTT; CDR3 protein: CASSLDGGGSTDTQYF
J gene: TRBJ1-6; V gene: TRBV9; clone size: NA; D gene: NA; CDR3 DNA: TGTGCCAGCAGCGTTACAGGGCGGCTAGGGTCACCCCTCCACTTT; CDR3 protein: CASSVTGRLGSPLHF